Listed here are 17 T cell receptor beta chains from one sample, sequenced in a study of T cells in Graves' hyperthyroidism and ophthalmopathy. RNA transcripts provided the source from which TCR beta CDR3 regions were amplified. A first-round RT-PCR of the TCR CDR3 used the HTBI primer set. TCRdb reprocessed the multiplex PCR reads with MiXCR, giving one entry per CDR3 protein. In the table there are some 570,000 distinct CDR3 sequences, under 20% of which are singletons. Material for sequencing was blood. These receptors all stem from a woman younger than 35 with Graves' ophthalmopathy.

The chain joins TRBV28 to TRBJ1-5, with D perhaps matching TRBD1 (5 bases). Germline V gene lookup returns CDR1 MDHEN and CDR2 SYDVKM. This CDR3 contains 10 residues. CDR3 sequence reads: CSGGDQPQHF. CDR3 bases: TGTTCCGGAGGGGATCAGCCCCAGCATTTT.

This clonotype has at least ten counts. The chain carries TRBV29-1 and TRBJ1-1, with 11 nucleotides matching TRBD1. The CDR3 has 14 amino acids. The V gene end was trimmed by 4 bases and the J gene end by 5 bases; junction bases not matched to a gene: 6. Germline loops: CDR1 SQVTM, CDR2 ANQGSEA. The CDR3 DNA reads TGCAGCGTTGGGACAGGGGGCTTTGGAACTGAAGCTTTCTTT. Translated: CSVGTGGFGTEAFF.

The chain links TRBV24-1 to TRBJ2-7; D uncertain. V dropped 2 bases and J dropped 5 bases, with 9 bases sitting between them. The CDR3 length is 13 residues. CDR1 is KGHDR, CDR2 SFDVKD, per germline. CDR3 region: CATSDSAPDEQYF. CDR3 nucleotide sequence: TGTGCCACCAGTGATTCGGCCCCCGACGAGCAGTACTTC.

This clonotype has just a few counts. This CDR3 is CSVGQGSIGYTF. The DNA for the CDR3 is TGCAGCGTCGGACAGGGGTCCATTGGCTACACCTTC. The V gene is TRBV29-1, the J gene TRBJ1-2; 9 bases fit TRBD1. V trimming: 6 bases; J trimming: 7 bases; junction bases outside the gene matches: 6. This CDR3 comprises 12 residues. The germline gives CDR1 SQVTM, CDR2 ANQGSEA.

The rearrangement links TRBV11-3 to TRBJ2-1, with 7 nucleotides matching TRBD2. The CDR3 is 16 residues long. Germline V gives CDR1 SGHNT, CDR2 YENEEA. J was trimmed by 0 bases and V by 0 bases; bases with no gene match: 2. The CDR3 region has the DNA TGTGCCAGCAGCTTAGATGGGGGGGTCTCCTACAATGAGCAGTTCTTC. Protein: CASSLDGGVSYNEQFF.

This clonotype was detected many times. The rearrangement joins TRBV20-1 to TRBJ2-1; D unresolved. The ends were cut back, 3 bases at V and 0 bases at J, with 9 bases in the middle. The CDR3 is made up of 14 amino acids. Germline CDR1 reads DFQATT; CDR2 reads SNEGSKA (reference sequence). CDR3 loop: CSARIGSSYNEQFF. The CDR3 DNA is TGCAGTGCTAGGATCGGAAGCTCCTACAATGAGCAGTTCTTC.

This clonotype was detected ten times or more. The rearrangement links TRBV7-2 to TRBJ2-7; maybe TRBD2 (6 bases). There are 13 residues in the CDR3. Germline values: CDR1 SGHTA, CDR2 FQGNSA. Between the trimmed V and J ends, which lost 6 bases and 7 bases, there was a span of 16 bases. Here the CDR3 DNA reads TGTGCCAGCAGTTCCGGGGGTAAGGGTGAGCAGTACTTC. This codes for CASSSGGKGEQYF.

V usage is TRBV6-1 and J usage is TRBJ2-3; 12 bases match TRBD2. V trimming: 10 bases; J trimming: 3 bases; junction bases outside the gene matches: 8. The length of the CDR3 is 15 residues. CDR1 MNHNS and CDR2 SASEGT come from the germline V gene. CDR3 residues: CATLSTSGGTDTQYF. Written as DNA, the CDR3 is TGTGCCACCCTGTCGACTAGCGGGGGAACAGATACGCAGTATTTT.

The V call is TRBV20-1, the J call TRBJ1-2; D not resolved. This CDR3 is built from 12 residues. V was clipped by 6 bases and J by 1 base, with 9 bases between them. Germline CDR1 reads DFQATT; CDR2 reads SNEGSKA (reference sequence). The CDR3 sequence: CSAFGVNYGYTF. In nucleotides, the CDR3 is TGCAGTGCATTCGGAGTTAACTATGGCTACACCTTC.

As for this clonotype: It may be a read error: a sequence one base away is much more abundant. The chain has TRBV28 and TRBJ2-2, with 8 bases aligning to TRBD1. V was pared by 7 bases and J by 4 bases, with 8 bases of the junction left unmatched. The CDR3 extends over 15 amino acids. CDR1 and CDR2 from the germline V gene are MDHEN and SYDVKM. CDR3 coding DNA: TGTGCCAGCAATAGCCAGGGGGCAGGCACCGGGGAGCTGTTTTTT. It is translated as CASNSQGAGTGELFF.

The V call is TRBV7-9, the J call TRBJ2-2, with unresolved D. CDR3 length: 17 amino acids. Germline V gives CDR1 SEHNR, CDR2 FQNEAQ (reference sequence). Trimming shortened V by 6 bases and J by 5 bases, and 22 bases separated the two germline ends. DNA of the CDR3: TGTGCCAGCAGTTACGGCGGCAGCCTCCGACCTACCGGGGAGCTGTTTTTT. Amino acid sequence: CASSYGGSLRPTGELFF.

This clonotype was detected ten times or more. The chain combines TRBV25-1 with TRBJ1-5; no firm D call. The CDR3 has 20 amino acids. CDR1 MGHDK and CDR2 SYGVNS come from the germline V gene. V lost 1 base to trimming and J lost 1 base, with 23 bases between them. This CDR3 is CASSESASSTDGVSNQPQHF. The CDR3 DNA follows: TGTGCCAGCAGTGAATCCGCGAGTAGCACGGATGGGGTAAGCAATCAGCCCCAGCATTTT.

This clonotype has a handful of counts. The chain carries TRBV20-1 and TRBJ2-2; 8 nucleotides match TRBD2. The trim removed 5 bases at V and 1 base at J, leaving 3 bases unmatched. CDR3 size: 14 residues. CDR1 DFQATT and CDR2 SNEGSKA come from the germline V gene (reference sequence). CDR3: CSARLARNTGELFF. For the CDR3, the DNA is TGCAGTGCTCGACTAGCGAGGAACACCGGGGAGCTGTTTTTT.

V is TRBV12-3 or TRBV12-4 and J is TRBJ2-7; D is uncertain. The CDR3 is 14 residues long. Trimming removed 4 bases at V and 3 bases at J, with 13 bases between. CDR3 nucleotides: TGTGCCAGCAGTTCTACAGAGAAGCACTACGAGCAGTACTTC. Translating it yields CASSSTEKHYEQYF.

This clonotype was picked up many times. The chain has TRBV7-6 and TRBJ2-3; D might be TRBD2 (6 bases). Germline lookup yields CDR1 SGHVS and CDR2 FNYEAQ. Trimming pared 9 bases from V and 3 bases from J, leaving 13 bases between. The CDR3 is made up of 13 amino acids. CDR3 nucleotides: TGTGCCAGTTCGGGAGATGTGACAGATACGCAGTATTTT. It yields the protein CASSGDVTDTQYF.

This clonotype was seen ten or more times. CDR3 sequence (DNA): TGCAGTGCTGGACTAGCGGGCCCACGCCATGAGCAGTTCTTC. Protein sequence: CSAGLAGPRHEQFF. The rearrangement links TRBV20-1 to TRBJ2-1; 11 nucleotides agree with TRBD2. Germline trimming cut 5 bases from V and 8 bases from J; bases unmatched to any gene: 8. Germline-derived CDR1 and CDR2 are DFQATT and SNEGSKA (reference sequence). This CDR3 has 14 amino acids.

This clonotype has only a few counts. This sequence joins TRBV7-9 and TRBJ2-1; 12 positions match TRBD2. V dropped 1 base and J dropped 4; count of bases not matched to a gene: 11. The CDR3 is made up of 19 amino acids. Germline CDR1 SEHNR, CDR2 FQNEAQ (reference sequence). CDR3 in amino acids: CASSLGGLAGGPGYNEQFF. CDR3 in DNA: TGTGCCAGCAGCTTAGGTGGGCTAGCGGGAGGGCCGGGATACAATGAGCAGTTCTTC.